These T cell receptor beta chains were read from a single sample in a study of cytomegalovirus exposure and HLA in healthy donors. Only in-frame clones appear in the TCRdb table, and some are missing; sequencing was by immunoSEQ multiplex PCR. The sample includes roughly 120,000 clones, roughly two thirds of them seen just once. Material for sequencing was PBMCs. These receptors all come from a man aged 40-55 years in good health and CMV-seronegative. Each CDR3 is given with its conserved first and last residue. The D gene is left open where the match is weak. Only part of the rows carry a size: once, few, many, or a class if the clone is expanded.

j_gene	d_gene	v_gene	abundance	CDR3aa	CDR3nt
TRBJ1-6	.	TRBV5-6	.	CASSLVQGDNSPLHF	TGTGCCAGCAGCTTGGTGCAGGGCGATAATTCACCCCTCCACTTT
TRBJ2-5	.	TRBV11-2	.	CASSNSWDKLQETQYF	TGTGCCAGCAGCAATAGCTGGGACAAACTACAAGAGACCCAGTACTTC
TRBJ2-3	TRBD1	TRBV10-3	.	CAISLTGGRADTQYF	TGTGCCATCAGTCTCACAGGGGGAAGGGCAGATACGCAGTATTTT
TRBJ1-5	.	TRBV6-5	.	CASSSLSNQPQHF	TGTGCCAGCAGTTCTCTTAGCAATCAGCCCCAGCATTTT
TRBJ2-3	TRBD2	TRBV4-1	once	CASSQTPGGRGTDTQYF	TGCGCCAGCAGCCAGACCCCGGGGGGGCGGGGCACAGATACGCAGTATTTT
TRBJ1-5	.	TRBV4-2	.	CASSQDSPRQPQHF	TGTGCCAGCAGCCAGGACAGCCCCAGGCAGCCCCAGCATTTT
TRBJ2-5	.	TRBV6-1	.	CASSEGSLGGKTQYF	TGTGCCAGCAGTGAAGGCAGTCTAGGGGGAAAGACCCAGTACTTC
TRBJ2-7	.	TRBV5-1	.	CASSLAMDSPYEQYF	TGCGCCAGCAGCTTGGCCATGGACAGTCCCTACGAGCAGTACTTC
TRBJ2-7	TRBD1	TRBV10-3	few	CAINRGASYEQYF	TGTGCCATCAACAGGGGCGCCTCCTACGAGCAGTACTTC
TRBJ1-5	.	TRBV4-2	.	CASSPGGGPDQPQHF	TGTGCCAGCAGCCCAGGCGGGGGGCCTGATCAGCCCCAGCATTTT
TRBJ2-3	.	TRBV7-2	.	CASSLMGGLTDTQYF	TGTGCCAGCAGCTTAATGGGGGGTCTCACAGATACGCAGTATTTT
TRBJ2-2	.	TRBV19	.	CASSSSRVIGELFF	TGTGCCAGTAGTAGTTCCAGGGTGATCGGGGAGCTGTTTTTT
TRBJ1-4	TRBD1	TRBV19	.	CASSAPGGPNEKLFF	TGTGCCAGTAGTGCCCCAGGGGGCCCTAATGAAAAACTGTTTTTT
TRBJ2-1	TRBD1	TRBV5-1	.	CASSIQGVNEQFF	TGCGCCAGCAGCATACAGGGGGTAAATGAGCAGTTCTTC
TRBJ2-7	TRBD1	TRBV14	.	CASSPPGTALREQYF	TGTGCCAGCAGCCCCCCCGGGACAGCTTTACGGGAGCAGTACTTC
TRBJ2-7	TRBD1	TRBV27	.	CASSIHRTGIDEQYF	TGTGCCAGCAGTATTCATAGGACAGGGATTGACGAGCAGTACTTC
TRBJ2-7	TRBD1	TRBV19	.	CASSIQTGGYEQYF	TGTGCCAGTAGTATACAGACAGGGGGCTACGAGCAGTACTTC
TRBJ2-5	TRBD2	TRBV28	.	CASSGAGIQETQYF	TGTGCCAGCAGCGGAGCGGGGATCCAAGAGACCCAGTACTTC
TRBJ1-5	.	TRBV1	once	CTSSYHRAYSNQPQHF	TGCACCAGCAGCTACCACAGGGCCTATAGCAATCAGCCCCAGCATTTT
TRBJ2-3	.	TRBV5-1	.	CASSRVGGVITDTQYF	TGCGCCAGCAGCCGTGTGGGCGGGGTAATCACAGATACGCAGTATTTT
TRBJ2-5	TRBD1	TRBV4-3	few	CASSQGDRGLGETQYF	TGCGCCAGCAGCCAAGGGGACAGGGGGCTCGGGGAGACCCAGTACTTC
TRBJ2-7	TRBD1	TRBV6-1	.	CASSARGPLTYEQYF	TGTGCCAGCAGTGCCAGGGGGCCCCTAACCTACGAGCAGTACTTC
TRBJ1-4	TRBD1	TRBV4-1	.	CASSHDMGQGNEKLFF	TGCGCCAGCAGCCACGACATGGGACAGGGTAATGAAAAACTGTTTTTT
TRBJ1-2	.	TRBV5-1	.	CASSLAQGTWITF	TGCGCCAGCAGCTTGGCACAGGGAACGTGGATCACCTTC
TRBJ1-6	TRBD1	TRBV7-2	.	CASSIGTGSTPLHF	TGTGCCAGCAGCATCGGGACAGGTTCTACACCCCTCCACTTT
TRBJ2-7	.	TRBV14	.	CASSQGGLRMSEQYF	TGTGCCAGCAGCCAAGGTGGACTTCGGATGAGCGAGCAGTACTTC
TRBJ1-1	TRBD1	TRBV7-9	once	CASSDREFEAFF	TGTGCCAGCAGCGACAGGGAGTTTGAAGCTTTCTTT
TRBJ2-2	TRBD1	TRBV7-9	once	CASSPSGTGNTGELFF	TGTGCCAGCAGTCCCTCCGGGACAGGGAACACCGGGGAGCTGTTTTTT
TRBJ2-1	TRBD2	TRBV5-1	.	CASSLTGGTTTSYNEQFF	TGCGCCAGCAGCTTGACGGGGGGAACTACTACCTCCTACAATGAGCAGTTCTTC
TRBJ2-2	TRBD1	TRBV6-5	.	CASSYGQATGELFF	TGTGCCAGCAGTTACGGACAGGCCACCGGGGAGCTGTTTTTT
TRBJ1-6	.	TRBV5-4	.	CASSPIAGANSPLHF	TGTGCCAGCAGCCCGATTGCAGGGGCCAATTCACCCCTCCACTTT
TRBJ2-7	TRBD2	TRBV6-6	.	CASSYATSGGAYEQYF	TGTGCCAGCAGTTACGCGACTAGCGGGGGTGCCTACGAGCAGTACTTC
TRBJ1-6	.	TRBV21-1	.	CASSSKVAGSHNSPLHF	TGTGCCAGCAGCTCAAAGGTGGCCGGGTCCCATAATTCACCCCTCCACTTT
TRBJ2-1	.	TRBV6-5	.	CASTPLQGSEQFF	TGTGCCAGCACCCCCCTACAGGGATCCGAGCAGTTCTTC
TRBJ2-7	TRBD1	TRBV7-4	.	CASSSPDRFEYEQYF	TGTGCCAGCAGCTCCCCGGACAGGTTCGAATACGAGCAGTACTTC
TRBJ2-2	TRBD2	TRBV9	.	CASSVERGTSGTGGELFF	TGTGCCAGCAGCGTAGAGAGGGGGACTAGCGGGACCGGCGGGGAGCTGTTTTTT
TRBJ2-2	TRBD1	TRBV6-1	.	CASSVIAQGGQGNTGELFF	TGTGCCAGCAGTGTTATTGCGCAGGGGGGACAGGGAAACACCGGGGAGCTGTTTTTT
TRBJ2-1	.	TRBV19	.	CASSIGGFEQFF	TGTGCCAGTAGTATCGGCGGGTTTGAGCAGTTCTTC
TRBJ2-7	TRBD1	TRBV27	few	CASGRDRSSYEQYF	TGTGCCAGCGGCCGGGACAGGTCCTCCTACGAGCAGTACTTC
TRBJ2-2	TRBD1	TRBV7-3	.	CASTLDRGAGELFF	TGTGCCAGCACCCTGGACAGGGGGGCCGGGGAGCTGTTTTTT
TRBJ1-6	TRBD1	TRBV4-3	.	CASCGQGAFFFVSPLHF	TGCGCCAGCTGTGGACAGGGGGCATTCTTTTTTGTTTCACCCCTCCACTTT
TRBJ1-4	.	TRBV7-8	.	CASSLNRDNEKLFF	TGTGCCAGCAGCTTAAACAGGGATAATGAAAAACTGTTTTTT
TRBJ2-5	.	TRBV19	.	CASSPRGTVLQETQYF	TGTGCCAGTAGTCCACGGGGGACGGTACTACAAGAGACCCAGTACTTC
TRBJ2-1	TRBD2	TRBV6-5	once	CATRTRAYNEQFF	TGTGCCACCCGGACTAGAGCATACAATGAGCAGTTCTTC
TRBJ1-4	.	TRBV2	.	CASRDGVGANEKLFF	TGTGCCAGCAGGGACGGGGTAGGAGCTAATGAAAAACTGTTTTTT
TRBJ2-1	TRBD2	TRBV29-1	few	CSVYRLSGGRSNEQFF	TGCAGCGTTTACCGACTAAGCGGGGGGAGAAGTAATGAGCAGTTCTTC
TRBJ1-3	.	TRBV4-3	.	CASSHDGSSGNTIYF	TGCGCCAGCAGCCACGACGGGAGCTCTGGAAACACCATATATTTT
TRBJ1-2	TRBD1	TRBV15	.	CATSREGQGYGYTF	TGTGCCACCAGCAGAGAGGGACAGGGCTATGGCTACACCTTC
TRBJ1-2	.	TRBV28	.	CASSLTGDGYTF	TGTGCCAGCAGTTTGACAGGCGATGGCTACACCTTC
TRBJ1-2	TRBD1	TRBV5-1	few	CASSPAGTGYGYTF	TGCGCCAGCAGCCCGGCCGGGACAGGGTATGGCTACACCTTC
TRBJ1-4	.	TRBV29-1	few	CSVGSGEKLFF	TGCAGCGTTGGGTCCGGGGAAAAACTGTTTTTT
TRBJ1-2	TRBD1	TRBV18	few	CASSPTGTDGYTF	TGTGCCAGCTCACCGACAGGGACCGATGGCTACACCTTC
TRBJ2-5	TRBD2	TRBV7-9	few	CASSLRNVGLAGGRETQYF	TGTGCCAGCAGCCTCCGAAACGTGGGCCTAGCGGGGGGAAGGGAGACCCAGTACTTC
TRBJ1-1	TRBD1	TRBV5-1	.	CASSLEVRGTEAFF	TGCGCCAGCAGCTTGGAAGTCAGGGGGACTGAAGCTTTCTTT
TRBJ1-4	TRBD1	TRBV27	.	CASSVGTGYEKLFF	TGTGCCAGCAGTGTAGGGACAGGGTATGAAAAACTGTTTTTT
TRBJ1-2	.	TRBV10-3	.	CAISEDSLNYGYTF	TGTGCCATCAGTGAGGACAGCCTTAACTATGGCTACACCTTC